These 12 T cell receptor beta chains were sequenced from one sample in a study of post-analysis software for immune sequencing data. The antigens for these receptors are not known. Overall study findings and caveats: Comparison of patients with controls showed 5 or 6 TRBV segments more frequent in patients, TRBV5-6, TRBV5-1 and TRBV20-1 among them.

Unique molecular identifiers were built into the TCR beta cDNA libraries. TCRdb redid the calling of the PCR reads with MiXCR, one entry per CDR3 protein. The sample lists 650,000 to 850,000 distinct CDR3 sequences, about 43% occurring once. Sequencing input: blood. The source of these receptors is a girl between 10 and 17 years old with multiple sclerosis.

This clonotype was recorded once. This rearrangement joins TRBV6-6 to TRBJ2-3; D possibly matches TRBD1 or TRBD2 (6 bases each). CDR3 size: 13 residues. From germline, CDR1 is MNHNY and CDR2 SVGAGI (reference sequence). V shed 2 bases and J shed 6 bases, with 9 bases lying between them. The DNA of the CDR3 is TGTGCCAGCAGTTACCGGAGGGGGGATACGCAGTATTTT. Its translation: CASSYRRGDTQYF.

This clonotype was counted between two and nine times. The chain recombines TRBV7-3 with TRBJ2-1; D may be TRBD1 or TRBD2 (5 bases each). The germline CDR1 and CDR2 sequences are SGHTA and FQGTGA. This CDR3 is 13 amino acids long. V was shortened by 6 bases and J by 7 bases, with 13 bases between the two germline ends. The CDR3 region is CASSRGAGNEQFF. The CDR3 DNA follows: TGTGCCAGCAGTCGGGGAGCAGGGAATGAGCAGTTCTTC.

The chain recombines TRBV6-5 with TRBJ1-2, with 10 bases matching TRBD1. The V gene end was trimmed by 3 bases and the J gene end by 6 bases; junction bases not matched to a gene: 7. Germline V gene sequence: CDR1 MNHEY, CDR2 SVGAGI. The CDR3 runs to 15 residues. CDR3 protein: CASSYSGTGVDGYTF. CDR3 DNA: TGTGCCAGCAGTTATTCCGGGACAGGGGTCGATGGCTACACCTTC.

V gene TRBV28 combines with J gene TRBJ1-5, with 9 bases lining up with TRBD1. Germline loops: CDR1 MDHEN, CDR2 SYDVKM. V lost 9 bases to trimming and J lost 1 base; unmatched junction nucleotides: 7. This CDR3 region has 15 residues. CDR3 region: CASATGGPSNQPQHF. In DNA form, the CDR3 reads TGTGCCAGTGCGACAGGGGGACCGAGCAATCAGCCCCAGCATTTT.

The V and J genes are TRBV20-1 and TRBJ2-4; 7 bases agree with TRBD2. The DNA end is a closer match to TRBJ2-7, so the J assignment may be wrong. This CDR3 is built from 14 residues. In germline, CDR1 is DFQATT, CDR2 SNEGSKA (reference sequence). CDR3 sequence: CSATRTSGAYEQYF. The CDR3 DNA is TGCAGTGCTACCAGGACTAGTGGAGCCTACGAGCAGTACTTC.

This clonotype showed up just a few times. The chain is built from TRBV5-1 and TRBJ2-6, with 9 bases matching TRBD1. CDR3 length: 17 amino acids. J was trimmed by 4 bases and V by 0 bases; bases with no gene match: 5. Germline CDR1 reads SGHRS; CDR2 reads YFSETQ. The DNA for the CDR3 is TGCGCCAGCAGCTTGGCACAGGGGGCTGGAGGGGCCAACGTCCTGACTTTC. Amino acid sequence: CASSLAQGAGGANVLTF.

The sample holds a few counts of this clonotype. This chain uses TRBV6-2 or TRBV6-3 with TRBJ2-5, with TRBD2 matching over 14 bases. The tail of the sequence fits TRBJ2-7 better, so the J call may be wrong. CDR3 length: 14 residues. CDR1 is MNHEY and CDR2 is SVGEGT in the germline V gene. The CDR3 DNA is TGTGCCAGCAGTTCGGGACTAGCGGGAGTCGAGCAGTACTTC. Its protein product is CASSSGLAGVEQYF.

This chain uses TRBV5-1 with TRBJ1-1; D not resolved. Germline assignment: CDR1 SGHRS and CDR2 YFSETQ. V lost 0 bases to trimming and J lost 7 bases, with 10 bases between them. The CDR3 extends over 13 amino acids. Here the CDR3 DNA reads TGCGCCAGCAGCTTGGTCCGGGCCGGTGAAGCTTTCTTT. It is translated as CASSLVRAGEAFF.

This clonotype was counted between two and nine times. The gene calls are TRBV7-9 and TRBJ2-3, with TRBD1 identical over 8 bases. V trimming: 4 bases; J trimming: 6 bases; junction bases outside the gene matches: 3. This CDR3 is built from 13 residues. CDR1 and CDR2 (germline): SEHNR, FQNEAQ (reference sequence). The DNA for the CDR3 is TGTGCCAGCAGCTCAGGGGGCATGGATACGCAGTATTTT. This sequence encodes CASSSGGMDTQYF.

This clonotype appeared a few times. The chain has TRBV15 and TRBJ2-7; TRBD1 agrees at 7 bases. Germline-derived CDR1 and CDR2 are LNHNV and YYDKDF (reference sequence). CDR3 length equals 15 residues. With 0 bases clipped from V and 3 bases from J, the junction kept 5 bases outside the gene matches. The CDR3 loop is CATSRDPGGNYEQYF. In DNA, the CDR3 is TGTGCCACCAGCAGAGATCCAGGGGGAAACTACGAGCAGTACTTC.

This clonotype has only a few counts. This rearrangement joins TRBV9 to TRBJ2-7; perhaps TRBD1 as D (7 bases). TRBJ2-5 matches the DNA end more closely, so the J call is doubtful. This CDR3 region has 14 residues. Germline lookup yields CDR1 SGDLS and CDR2 YYNGEE. CDR3 protein: CASSAEGQQETQYF. In nucleotides, the CDR3 is TGTGCCAGCAGCGCGGAGGGACAGCAAGAGACCCAGTACTTC.

This clonotype was detected a few times. This rearrangement joins TRBV12-3 or TRBV12-4 to TRBJ2-1; 12 bases are shared with TRBD2. V shed 3 bases and J 9 bases; nucleotides not matched to a gene: 6. This CDR3 is built from 15 residues. The DNA for the CDR3 is TGTGCCAGCAGTTTGACTAGCGGGAGATGGGGTGAGCAGTTCTTC. Its protein product is CASSLTSGRWGEQFF.